One and the same sample provided the 30 T cell receptor beta chains below, sequenced in a study of cytomegalovirus exposure and HLA in healthy donors. PCR used 60 Vbeta primers and 13 Jbeta primers. Repertoires were generated with immunoSEQ multiplex PCR, while TCRdb's copy carries only in-frame clones and drops some. The sample yields fewer than 250,000 clones, 60% to 80% seen once. The sample taken for sequencing was PBMCs. These receptors were taken from a woman aged 18-29 years in good health and CMV-seronegative.

The chain combines TRBV28 with TRBJ2-7; TRBD2 aligns across 11 bases. Trimming cost V 4 bases and J 8 bases; bases outside gene matches: 10. CDR1 is MDHEN, CDR2 SYDVKM, per germline. The CDR3 has 15 amino acids. CDR3 DNA: TGTGCCAGCAGTTCGGGACTAGCGGCCCTCAGGAAGCAGTACTTC. Translation: CASSSGLAALRKQYF.

The chain carries TRBV6-1 and TRBJ1-1, with D uncertain. V lost 1 base to trimming and J lost 6 bases, with 12 bases between them. This CDR3 region has 14 residues. Germline lookup yields CDR1 MNHNS and CDR2 SASEGT. The CDR3 reads CASSEGPSRAEAFF. For the CDR3, the DNA is TGTGCCAGCAGTGAAGGACCTTCGAGGGCTGAAGCTTTCTTT.

J is TRBJ1-2 and V is TRBV2, with 9 bases lining up with TRBD1. Germline CDR1 reads SNHLY; CDR2 reads FYNNEI. CDR3 length equals 15 residues. V shed 7 bases, J shed 4 bases, and the junction held 10 bases outside the gene matches. CDR3 DNA sequence: TGTGCCAGCAATCCGGGACAGGGATTGAGCTATGGCTACACCTTC. This encodes CASNPGQGLSYGYTF.

The V gene is TRBV28, the J gene TRBJ1-1, with TRBD1 matching 7 bases. The CDR3 totals 13 residues. J gave up 6 bases and V 5 bases, and 6 bases lay outside the gene matches. Germline V gene data show CDR1 as MDHEN and CDR2 as SYDVKM. This chain's CDR3 is CASSRGQDPEAFF. CDR3 bases: TGTGCCAGCAGTCGAGGACAGGACCCTGAAGCTTTCTTT.

This clone appeared a single time. The rearrangement joins TRBV19 to TRBJ2-6, with a tentative D call TRBD2 (5 bases). Germline values: CDR1 LNHDA, CDR2 SQIVND (reference sequence). The CDR3 consists of 16 residues. V was clipped by 2 bases and J by 0 bases, with 8 bases between them. The CDR3 sequence is CASSIPRGSGANVLTF. The CDR3 region has the DNA TGTGCCAGTAGTATACCACGGGGCTCTGGGGCCAACGTCCTGACTTTC.

This chain links TRBV7-2 with TRBJ2-5, with 8 bases aligning to TRBD1. The J call may be in error: the DNA end matches TRBJ2-7 better. Germline V gene sequence: CDR1 SGHTA, CDR2 FQGNSA. This CDR3 has 15 residues. The CDR3 coding sequence is TGTGCCAGCAGCTTCCGGAACAGGGGGGCGAACGAGCAGTACTTC. This translates into CASSFRNRGANEQYF.

The rearrangement links TRBV9 to TRBJ1-3; the match to TRBD1 covers 11 bases. There are 17 residues in the CDR3. V was clipped by 4 bases and J by 4 bases; unmatched bases: 10. Germline CDR1 is SGDLS and CDR2 is YYNGEE. The CDR3 nucleotides are TGTGCCAGCAGCAGGACAGGGGGCGATGGGAGAGGAAACACCATATATTTT. Protein: CASSRTGGDGRGNTIYF.

CDR3 sequence: CASSLRDRGSPLHF. The CDR3 coding sequence is TGTGCCAGCAGCTTGCGGGACAGGGGTTCACCCCTCCACTTT. The V gene is TRBV5-4, the J gene TRBJ1-6; 10 bases line up with TRBD1. Germline CDR1 is SGHNT and CDR2 is YYREEE (reference sequence). There are 14 residues in the CDR3. V lost 1 base and J lost 9; bases outside the gene matches: 1.

This clone has a handful of counts. This chain links TRBV19 with TRBJ2-7; D is perhaps TRBD1 (5 bases). Germline CDR1 LNHDA, CDR2 SQIVND (reference sequence). This CDR3 has 14 amino acids. Trimming removed 3 bases at V and 6 bases at J, with 15 bases between. For the CDR3, the DNA is TGTGCCAGTAGTATTCAGGGTGGGCAATCCGAGCAGTACTTC. The encoded protein is CASSIQGGQSEQYF.

This clone turned up a few times. The V gene is TRBV5-8, the J gene TRBJ1-2, with 8 nucleotides matching TRBD1. V lost 4 bases to trimming and J lost 7 bases; unmatched junction nucleotides: 12. This CDR3 has 15 residues. Germline CDR1 reads SGHTS; CDR2 reads YDEGEE. CDR3 sequence: CASSLRADREGGYTF. In nucleotides, the CDR3 is TGTGCCAGCAGCCTAAGAGCGGACAGGGAGGGTGGCTACACCTTC. Filled out from reference TRBV5-8 and TRBJ1-2, the complete variable domain reads EAGVTQSPTHLIKTRGQQATLRCSPISGHTSVYWYQQALGLGLQFLLWYDEGEERNRGNFPPRFSGRQFPNYSSELNVNALELEDSALYLCASSLRADREGGYTFGSGTRLTVV.

This chain connects TRBV29-1 to TRBJ1-1; D gene ambiguous. The germline V gene encodes CDR1 SQVTM and CDR2 ANQGSEA. The CDR3 runs to 11 residues. The V gene lost 7 bases and the J gene lost 1 base, with 7 bases spanning the gap. CDR3 nucleotides: TGCAGCGCTCCAGGGAACACTGAAGCTTTCTTT. Protein product: CSAPGNTEAFF.

V usage is TRBV28 and J usage is TRBJ1-2, with D possibly TRBD1 on 5 matching bases. CDR3 length equals 17 residues. Germline V gives CDR1 MDHEN, CDR2 SYDVKM. V shed 2 bases and J shed 0 bases, with 16 bases lying between them. The CDR3 DNA follows: TGTGCCAGCAGTTTAGGGGAGGCAGGGCGAGCTAACTATGGCTACACCTTC. It translates to CASSLGEAGRANYGYTF.

This clone has only a few counts. The CDR3 protein is CASSRRGWYEQYF. Written as DNA, the CDR3 is TGTGCCAGCAGCAGGCGGGGTTGGTACGAGCAGTACTTC. The genes are TRBV11-1 and TRBJ2-7; possibly TRBD2 for D (6 bases). Germline V CDR1 and CDR2: SGHAT, FQDESV (reference sequence). CDR3 length equals 13 residues. V gave up 5 bases and J gave up 4 bases, with 12 bases separating them.

CDR3 bases: TGTGCCAGCAGCCCGGGACTAGCGGCCTACGAGCAGTACTTC. The encoded protein is CASSPGLAAYEQYF. This chain connects TRBV11-3 to TRBJ2-7, with 11 nucleotides matching TRBD2. Germline values: CDR1 SGHNT, CDR2 YENEEA. This CDR3 is 14 amino acids long. Trimming removed 5 bases from V and 2 bases from J; junction bases left unmatched: 2. Full variable domain (rest looked up from reference TRBV11-3 and TRBJ2-7): EAGVVQSPRYKIIEKKQPVAFWCNPISGHNTLYWYLQNLGQGPELLIRYENEEAVDDSQLPKDRFSAERLKGVDSTLKIQPAELGDSAVYLCASSPGLAAYEQYFGPGTRLTVT.

This chain uses TRBV10-3 with TRBJ1-5; TRBD1 aligns across 7 bases. CDR1 is ENHRY and CDR2 is SYGVKD in the germline V gene. The V and J ends lost 6 bases and 2 bases, in that order; junction bases with no gene match: 7. The CDR3 consists of 15 residues. This CDR3 is CAIRSRGNGNQPQHF. The DNA for the CDR3 is TGTGCCATCAGAAGCAGGGGGAACGGCAATCAGCCCCAGCATTTT.

The chain joins TRBV9 to TRBJ1-2; weak D call: TRBD1 (6 bases). V lost 3 bases, J lost 3 bases, and 12 bases lay in between. The CDR3 is 14 amino acids. The germline V gene has CDR1 SGDLS and CDR2 YYNGEE. This CDR3 reads CASSDPQGHYGYTF. The DNA for the CDR3 is TGTGCCAGCAGCGATCCACAGGGACACTATGGCTACACCTTC.

V and J are TRBV5-5 and TRBJ1-1, with D possibly matching TRBD1 (6 bases). CDR1 and CDR2 (germline): SGHKS, YYEKEE (reference sequence). Trimming took off 4 bases at V and 1 base at J, with 23 bases between the two ends. This CDR3 has 18 amino acids. For the CDR3, the DNA is TGTGCCAGCAGCCTAACGGGTTTCACAGGGACTAGGAACACTGAAGCTTTCTTT. Translating gives CASSLTGFTGTRNTEAFF.

The V call is TRBV29-1, the J call TRBJ2-7, with 8 positions matching TRBD1. Germline V lookup: CDR1 SQVTM, CDR2 ANQGSEA. This CDR3 is 11 amino acids long. J gave up 4 bases and V 7 bases, and 3 bases lay outside the gene matches. DNA of the CDR3: TGCAGCGGAGGACAGGGTTACGAGCAGTACTTC. Amino acid sequence: CSGGQGYEQYF.

CDR3: CASSILAGGYEQYF. The CDR3 region has the DNA TGTGCCAGCAGCATCCTAGCGGGGGGTTACGAGCAGTACTTC. This rearrangement joins TRBV28 to TRBJ2-7; 11 bases match TRBD2. The CDR3 covers 14 residues. Germline-derived CDR1 and CDR2 are MDHEN and SYDVKM. With V trimmed by 6 bases and J by 4 bases, 5 bases remained unmatched. The variable domain in full, with the rest retrieved from reference TRBV28 and TRBJ2-7, is DVKVTQSSRYLVKRTGEKVFLECVQDMDHENMFWYRQDPGLGLRLIYFSYDVKMKEKGDIPEGYSVSREKKERFSLILESASTNQTSMYLCASSILAGGYEQYFGPGTRLTVT.

V and J are TRBV27 and TRBJ1-1; TRBD1 aligns across 9 bases. Looked up from germline, CDR1 is MNHEY and CDR2 is SMNVEV (reference sequence). The CDR3 contains 14 residues. V was clipped by 8 bases and J by 3 bases; unmatched bases: 7. For the CDR3, the DNA is TGTGCCAGCTCCTTCGGGACAGGGTACACTGAAGCTTTCTTT. Translating it yields CASSFGTGYTEAFF.

The J gene is TRBJ2-5, the V gene TRBV6-1, with 14 nucleotides matching TRBD2. This CDR3 has 15 residues. V shed 4 bases and J 5 bases; nucleotides not matched to a gene: 3. Germline V gives CDR1 MNHNS, CDR2 SASEGT. The DNA for the CDR3 is TGTGCCAGCAGTGTGGGACTAGCGGGAGAGGAGACCCAGTACTTC. Residues: CASSVGLAGEETQYF.

The CDR3 nucleotides read TGCGCCAGCAGCTCCCGGACAGGTCAGACAGATACGCAGTATTTT. This translates into CASSSRTGQTDTQYF. The chain links TRBV5-1 to TRBJ2-3; TRBD1 matches 7 bases. CDR1 SGHRS and CDR2 YFSETQ come from the germline V gene. The CDR3 sequence is 15 residues long. J gave up 3 bases and V 3 bases, and 7 bases lay outside the gene matches.

This clone has just a few counts. This rearrangement joins TRBV7-9 to TRBJ2-7; perhaps TRBD1 as D (6 bases). Germline V CDR1 and CDR2: SEHNR, FQNEAQ (reference sequence). V was trimmed by 5 bases and J by 2 bases, leaving 13 bases between them. CDR3 length: 14 residues. Here the CDR3 reads CASSRTVLPYEQYF. The CDR3 nucleotides are TGTGCCAGCAGCAGGACAGTCTTACCCTACGAGCAGTACTTC.

The rearrangement links TRBV29-1 to TRBJ2-1; the match to TRBD2 covers 9 bases. Trimming at V came to 8 bases and at J to 5 bases, leaving 13 bases not matched to a gene. Germline CDR1 reads SQVTM; CDR2 reads ANQGSEA. The CDR3 spans 15 residues. As DNA, the CDR3 is TGCAGCACCTACCCTCCAGCGGGAGGCGACAATGAGCAGTTCTTC. It codes for CSTYPPAGGDNEQFF.

The chain combines TRBV28 with TRBJ1-5; 8 bases are a match to TRBD1. Germline-derived CDR1 and CDR2 are MDHEN and SYDVKM. Trimming cost V 6 bases and J 2 bases; bases outside gene matches: 6. CDR3 length equals 15 residues. CDR3 coding DNA: TGTGCCAGCAGGTTCAGGGGGCAGGGCAATCAGCCCCAGCATTTT. This sequence encodes CASRFRGQGNQPQHF.

The genes are TRBV7-8 and TRBJ1-1, with a weak D call TRBD1 (5 bases). Per germline, CDR1 SGHVS and CDR2 FQNEAQ. Trimming took off 5 bases at V and 7 bases at J, with 20 bases between the two ends. CDR3 length: 15 residues. The CDR3, as DNA: TGTGCCAGCAGCCCCAACTTGGGGGGGTATCGTGAAGCTTTCTTT. Translated, it gives CASSPNLGGYREAFF.

This chain joins TRBV19 and TRBJ2-7, with D unresolved. Germline V gene lookup returns CDR1 LNHDA and CDR2 SQIVND (reference sequence). Trimming removed 5 bases from V and 4 bases from J, with 15 bases in between. The CDR3 runs to 14 residues. For the CDR3, the DNA is TGTGCCAGTAGTGCCTTCCATGGCAAGTACGAGCAGTACTTC. It is translated as CASSAFHGKYEQYF.

The rearrangement joins TRBV30 to TRBJ2-7; tentatively, D is TRBD2 (6 bases). Germline CDR1 GTSNPN, CDR2 SVGIG (reference sequence). Trimming left V 5 bases short and J 6 bases short, with 20 bases between. The CDR3 consists of 14 residues. The CDR3 loop reads CAWQSPGRGLEQYF. CDR3 nucleotide sequence: TGTGCCTGGCAGAGTCCCGGGAGAGGGCTCGAGCAGTACTTC.

The chain combines TRBV5-5 with TRBJ2-3; maybe TRBD1 (6 bases). Germline V gene lookup returns CDR1 SGHKS and CDR2 YYEKEE (reference sequence). The V end lost 2 bases, the J end lost 4 bases, and 23 bases lay between the germline ends. CDR3 length: 18 amino acids. This chain's CDR3 is CASSFMGAGQVQADTQYF. In DNA, the CDR3 is TGTGCCAGCAGCTTCATGGGGGCCGGGCAGGTACAGGCAGATACGCAGTATTTT.

This clone was counted only a few times. The chain joins TRBV5-1 to TRBJ1-3; no firm D call. The CDR3 extends over 15 amino acids. The germline V and J ends were trimmed by 4 bases and 0 bases, with 11 bases remaining between them. Germline CDR1 is SGHRS and CDR2 is YFSETQ. The CDR3 DNA reads as TGCGCCAGCAGCGGAGACGGCTACTCTGGAAACACCATATATTTT. This gives the protein CASSGDGYSGNTIYF.